The 14 T cell receptor beta chains in this list originate from one sample, sequenced in a study of CXCR3-negative and CXCR3-positive naive CD8 T cells. Study-wide points: TRB CDR3 hydrophobicity was greater in CXCR3-positive naive cells than in CXCR3-negative naive cells.

The libraries of TRB cDNA were constructed through 5' RACE using UMI labels. TCRdb reworked the 5' RACE reads into one entry per CDR3 protein, no DNA. This sample's clone table lists around 160,000 distinct CDR3 sequences. These receptors' antigens are unknown. The specimen sequenced was naive CXCR3+ CD8+ T cells from blood. The subset here: CD45RO-CCR7+CD27+CD95- naive CD8+ T cells expressing CXCR3 (TNR3+). The receptors originated from a human donor in good health. Some clones in this sample may be carry-over from other donors' samples.

The chain has TRBV19 and TRBJ2-3. Germline V lookup: CDR1 LNHDA, CDR2 SQIVND (reference sequence). CDR3 length: 12 residues. CDR3 region: CASRAYTDTQYF.

The rearrangement uses TRBV12-3 or TRBV12-4 and TRBJ2-7. This CDR3 is 13 amino acids long. The CDR3 protein is CASSYGDANEQYF.

This chain connects TRBV7-9 to TRBJ2-7. Germline lookup yields CDR1 SEHNR and CDR2 FQNEAQ (reference sequence). The CDR3 has 15 amino acids. CDR3 in amino acids: CASSSVLGAAYEQYF. Drawing the rest from reference TRBV7-9 and TRBJ2-7, the complete variable domain is DTGVSQNPRHKITKRGQNVTFRCDPISEHNRLYWYRQTLGQGPEFLTYFQNEAQLEKSRLLSDRFSAERPKGSFSTLEIQRTEQGDSAMYLCASSSVLGAAYEQYFGPGTRLTVT.

The CDR3 region is CSLQGNYMTVSYNEQFF. This chain links TRBV29-1 with TRBJ2-1; TCRdb proposes TRBD1, but this gene call is untestable without DNA. This CDR3 has 17 residues. CDR1 SQVTM and CDR2 ANQGSEA come from the germline V gene.

This chain links TRBV5-1 with TRBJ2-5; TCRdb lists TRBD1, though no DNA is available to test this call. CDR1 and CDR2 (germline): SGHRS, YFSETQ. The CDR3 runs to 15 residues. This chain's CDR3 is CASNLRDSVQETQYF.

This chain connects TRBV27 to TRBJ2-7. The CDR3 is 15 residues long. The germline V gene has CDR1 MNHEY and CDR2 SMNVEV (reference sequence). This chain's CDR3 is CASSLSLSTSYEQYF.

The chain links TRBV5-1 to TRBJ2-7; the D call of TRBD1 rests on TCRdb alone, since no DNA is present to check it. The V gene's germline CDR1 is SGHRS and CDR2 YFSETQ. The CDR3 is made up of 15 amino acids. The CDR3 here is CASSFTPGEMGEQYF.

CDR3 residues: CSARDLYGQGGTGELFF. This chain connects TRBV20-1 to TRBJ2-2; there is no DNA to check the TCRdb D call of TRBD1. This CDR3 is built from 17 residues. Germline V gene lookup returns CDR1 DFQATT and CDR2 SNEGSKA (reference sequence).

The chain employs TRBV5-1 and TRBJ1-1; TCRdb outputs TRBD1, but without DNA this stays unchecked. The CDR3 consists of 14 residues. The germline V gene has CDR1 SGHRS and CDR2 YFSETQ. The CDR3 protein is CASSPDATNTEAFF.

The V call is TRBV3-1, the J call TRBJ2-4; lacking DNA, the TRBD1 call made by TCRdb goes unchecked. The V gene's germline CDR1 is LGHDT and CDR2 YNNKEL (reference sequence). This CDR3 contains 14 residues. Here the CDR3 reads CASSQDPSTGIQYF.

The gene calls are TRBV5-1 and TRBJ2-1. This CDR3 region has 12 residues. Looked up from germline, CDR1 is SGHRS and CDR2 is YFSETQ. CDR3: CASSSPWGEQFF.

This chain's CDR3 is CASSPRVSATNEKLFF. The chain couples TRBV4-1 to TRBJ1-4; TCRdb reports TRBD1, a call that lacks DNA to check it against. Per germline, CDR1 MGHRA and CDR2 YSYEKL. CDR3 size: 16 residues.

The chain carries TRBV5-1 and TRBJ2-2; with no DNA, the TCRdb D assignment of TRBD1 cannot be verified. The CDR3 has 15 residues. In germline, CDR1 is SGHRS, CDR2 YFSETQ. This CDR3 is CASSVTGVNTGELFF. Drawing the rest from reference TRBV5-1 and TRBJ2-2, the complete variable domain is KAGVTQTPRYLIKTRGQQVTLSCSPISGHRSVSWYQQTPGQGLQFLFEYFSETQRNKGNFPGRFSGRQFSNSRSEMNVSTLELGDSALYLCASSVTGVNTGELFFGEGSRLTVL.

The chain is built from TRBV29-1 and TRBJ2-1. Per germline, CDR1 SQVTM and CDR2 ANQGSEA. The CDR3 is 14 residues long. CDR3 amino acids: CSVVGLGSYNEQFF.